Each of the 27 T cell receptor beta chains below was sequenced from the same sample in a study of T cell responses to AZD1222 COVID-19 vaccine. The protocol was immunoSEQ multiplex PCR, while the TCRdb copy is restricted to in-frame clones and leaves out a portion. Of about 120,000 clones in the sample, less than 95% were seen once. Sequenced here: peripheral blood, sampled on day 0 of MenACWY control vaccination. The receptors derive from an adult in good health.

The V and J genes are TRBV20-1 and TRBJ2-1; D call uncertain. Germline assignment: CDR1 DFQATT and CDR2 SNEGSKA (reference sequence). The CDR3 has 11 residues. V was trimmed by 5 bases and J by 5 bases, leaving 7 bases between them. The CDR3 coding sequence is TGCAGTGCTCCGACTCACAATGAGCAGTTCTTC. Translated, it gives CSAPTHNEQFF.

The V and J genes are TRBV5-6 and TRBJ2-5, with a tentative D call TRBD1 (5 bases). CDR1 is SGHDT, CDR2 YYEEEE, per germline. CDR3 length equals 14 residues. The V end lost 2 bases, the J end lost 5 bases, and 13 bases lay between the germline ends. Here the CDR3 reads CASSFLTRDETQYF. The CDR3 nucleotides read TGTGCCAGCAGCTTTCTTACCAGGGATGAGACCCAGTACTTC.

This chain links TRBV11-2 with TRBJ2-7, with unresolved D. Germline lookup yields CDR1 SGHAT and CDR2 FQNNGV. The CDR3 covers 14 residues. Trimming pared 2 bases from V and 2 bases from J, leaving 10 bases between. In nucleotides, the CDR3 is TGTGCCAGCAGCTTATCTTCTACCGCCTACGAGCAGTACTTC. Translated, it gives CASSLSSTAYEQYF.

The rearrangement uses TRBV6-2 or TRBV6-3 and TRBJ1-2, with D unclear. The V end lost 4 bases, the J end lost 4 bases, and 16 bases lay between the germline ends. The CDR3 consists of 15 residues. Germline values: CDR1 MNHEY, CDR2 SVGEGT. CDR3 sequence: CASSWIDTAPYGYTF. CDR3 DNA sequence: TGTGCCAGCAGTTGGATCGACACCGCCCCCTATGGCTACACCTTC.

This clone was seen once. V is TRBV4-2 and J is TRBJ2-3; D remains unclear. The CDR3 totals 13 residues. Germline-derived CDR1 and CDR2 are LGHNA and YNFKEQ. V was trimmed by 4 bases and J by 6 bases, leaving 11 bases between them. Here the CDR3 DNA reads TGTGCCAGCAGCCCGGTTTATGGGGATACGCAGTATTTT. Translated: CASSPVYGDTQYF.

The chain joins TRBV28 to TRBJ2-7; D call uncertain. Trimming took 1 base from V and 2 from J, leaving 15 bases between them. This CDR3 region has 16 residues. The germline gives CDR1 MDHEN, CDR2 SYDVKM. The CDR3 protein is CASSLLSEKNTYEQYF. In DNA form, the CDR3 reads TGTGCCAGCAGTTTATTATCTGAGAAGAATACCTACGAGCAGTACTTC.

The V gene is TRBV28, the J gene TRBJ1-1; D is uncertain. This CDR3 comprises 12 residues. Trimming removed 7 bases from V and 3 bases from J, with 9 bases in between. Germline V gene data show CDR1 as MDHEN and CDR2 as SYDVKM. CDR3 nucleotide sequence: TGTGCCAGCACCGACTTACACACTGAAGCTTTCTTT. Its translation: CASTDLHTEAFF.

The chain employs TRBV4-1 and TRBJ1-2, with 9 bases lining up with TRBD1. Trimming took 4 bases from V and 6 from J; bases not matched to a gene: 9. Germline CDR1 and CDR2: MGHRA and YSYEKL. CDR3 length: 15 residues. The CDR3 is CASSPRDRVGNGYTF. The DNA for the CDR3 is TGCGCCAGCAGCCCGCGGGACAGGGTAGGGAATGGCTACACCTTC.

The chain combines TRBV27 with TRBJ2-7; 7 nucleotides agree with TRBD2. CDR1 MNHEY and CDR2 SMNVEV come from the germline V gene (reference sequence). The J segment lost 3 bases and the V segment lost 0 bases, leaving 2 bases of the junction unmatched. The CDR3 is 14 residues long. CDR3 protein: CASSLSGLIYEQYF. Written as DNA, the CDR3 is TGTGCCAGCAGTTTATCGGGACTAATCTACGAGCAGTACTTC.

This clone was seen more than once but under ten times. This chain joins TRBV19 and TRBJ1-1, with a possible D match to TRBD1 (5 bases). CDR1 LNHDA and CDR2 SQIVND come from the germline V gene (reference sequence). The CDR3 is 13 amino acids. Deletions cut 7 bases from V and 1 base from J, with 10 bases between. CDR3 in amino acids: CASKAGRNTEAFF. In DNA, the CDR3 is TGTGCCAGTAAGGCAGGGAGGAACACTGAAGCTTTCTTT. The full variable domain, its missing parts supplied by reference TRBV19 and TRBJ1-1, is DGGITQSPKYLFRKEGQNVTLSCEQNLNHDAMYWYRQDPGQGLRLIYYSQIVNDFQKGDIAEGYSVSREKKESFPLTVTSAQKNPTAFYLCASKAGRNTEAFFGQGTRLTVV.

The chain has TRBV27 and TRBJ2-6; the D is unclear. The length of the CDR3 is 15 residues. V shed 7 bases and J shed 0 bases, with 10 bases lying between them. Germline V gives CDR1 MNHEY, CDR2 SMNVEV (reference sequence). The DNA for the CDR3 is TGTGCCAGCACCCTAACGTTCTCTGGGGCCAACGTCCTGACTTTC. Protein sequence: CASTLTFSGANVLTF.

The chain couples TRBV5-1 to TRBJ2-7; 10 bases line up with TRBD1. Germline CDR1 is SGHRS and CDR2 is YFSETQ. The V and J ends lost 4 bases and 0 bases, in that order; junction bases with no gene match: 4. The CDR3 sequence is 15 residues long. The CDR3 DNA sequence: TGCGCCAGCAGCGGACAGGGGGTTGCCTCCTACGAGCAGTACTTC. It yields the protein CASSGQGVASYEQYF.

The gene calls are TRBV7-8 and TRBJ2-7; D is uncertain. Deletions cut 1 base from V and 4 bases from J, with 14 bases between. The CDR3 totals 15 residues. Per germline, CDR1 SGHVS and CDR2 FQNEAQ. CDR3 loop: CASSLVTLAFYEQYF. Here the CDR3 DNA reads TGTGCCAGCAGCTTAGTTACCTTGGCTTTTTACGAGCAGTACTTC.

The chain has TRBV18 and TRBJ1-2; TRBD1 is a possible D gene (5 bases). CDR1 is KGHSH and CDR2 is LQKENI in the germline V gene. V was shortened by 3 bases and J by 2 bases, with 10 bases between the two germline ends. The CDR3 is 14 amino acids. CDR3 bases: TGTGCCAGCTCACCCGAGGGGACCAACTATGGCTACACCTTC. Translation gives CASSPEGTNYGYTF.

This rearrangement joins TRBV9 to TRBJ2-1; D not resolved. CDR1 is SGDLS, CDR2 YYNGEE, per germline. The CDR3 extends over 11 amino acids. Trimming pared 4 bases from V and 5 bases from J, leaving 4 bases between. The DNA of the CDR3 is TGTGCCAGCAGCATGAACAATGAGCAGTTCTTC. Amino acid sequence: CASSMNNEQFF.

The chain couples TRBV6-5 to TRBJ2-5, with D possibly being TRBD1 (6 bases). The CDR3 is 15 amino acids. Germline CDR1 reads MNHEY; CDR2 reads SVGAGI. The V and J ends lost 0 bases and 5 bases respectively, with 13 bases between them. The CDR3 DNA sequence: TGTGCCAGCAGTTACTCGACAGGTGGCTGGGAGACCCAGTACTTC. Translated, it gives CASSYSTGGWETQYF.

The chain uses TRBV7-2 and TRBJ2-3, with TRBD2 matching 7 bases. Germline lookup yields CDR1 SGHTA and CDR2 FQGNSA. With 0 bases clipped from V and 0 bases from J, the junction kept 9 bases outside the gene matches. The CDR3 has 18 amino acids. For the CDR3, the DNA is TGTGCCAGCAGCTTAGCGTCCCAGTATAGCGGGAGCACAGATACGCAGTATTTT. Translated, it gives CASSLASQYSGSTDTQYF. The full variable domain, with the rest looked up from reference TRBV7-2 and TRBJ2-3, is GAGVSQSPSNKVTEKGKDVELRCDPISGHTALYWYRQSLGQGLEFLIYFQGNSAPDKSGLPSDRFSAERTGGSVSTLTIQRTQQEDSAVYLCASSLASQYSGSTDTQYFGPGTRLTVL.

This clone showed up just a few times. The CDR3 nucleotides read TGTGCCAGCAGCTTGGAGGACAGGGGTAGCGACGAGCAGTACTTC. This encodes CASSLEDRGSDEQYF. The rearrangement joins TRBV5-4 to TRBJ2-7, with 9 bases matching TRBD1. Germline V gene sequence: CDR1 SGHNT, CDR2 YYREEE (reference sequence). The junction had 6 bases not matched to a gene; V was cut back by 0 bases and J by 5 bases. There are 15 residues in the CDR3.

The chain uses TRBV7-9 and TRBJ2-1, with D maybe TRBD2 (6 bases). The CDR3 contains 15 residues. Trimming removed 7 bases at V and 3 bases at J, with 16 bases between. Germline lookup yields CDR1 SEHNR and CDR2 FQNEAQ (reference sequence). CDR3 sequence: CASTPGGANYNEQFF. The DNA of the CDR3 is TGTGCCAGCACCCCAGGAGGGGCGAACTACAATGAGCAGTTCTTC. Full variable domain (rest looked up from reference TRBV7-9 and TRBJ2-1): DTGVSQNPRHKITKRGQNVTFRCDPISEHNRLYWYRQTLGQGPEFLTYFQNEAQLEKSRLLSDRFSAERPKGSFSTLEIQRTEQGDSAMYLCASTPGGANYNEQFFGPGTRLTVL.

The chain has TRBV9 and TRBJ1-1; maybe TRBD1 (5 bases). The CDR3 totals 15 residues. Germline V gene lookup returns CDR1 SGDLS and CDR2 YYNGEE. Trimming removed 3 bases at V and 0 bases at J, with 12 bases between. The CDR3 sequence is CASSAPGTLNTEAFF. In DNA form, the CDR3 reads TGTGCCAGCAGCGCTCCCGGGACGCTGAACACTGAAGCTTTCTTT.

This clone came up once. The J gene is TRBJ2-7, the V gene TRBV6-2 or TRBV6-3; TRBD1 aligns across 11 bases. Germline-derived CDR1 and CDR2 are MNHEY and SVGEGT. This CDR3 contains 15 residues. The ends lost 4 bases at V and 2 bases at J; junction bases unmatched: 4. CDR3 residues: CASSSSGQGAYEQYF. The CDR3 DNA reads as TGTGCCAGCAGTTCCTCGGGACAGGGGGCCTACGAGCAGTACTTC.

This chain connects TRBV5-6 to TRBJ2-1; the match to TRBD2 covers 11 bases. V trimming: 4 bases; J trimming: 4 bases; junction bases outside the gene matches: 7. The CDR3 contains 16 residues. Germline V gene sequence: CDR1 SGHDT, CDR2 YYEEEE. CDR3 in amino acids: CASSRDRLAGYNEQFF. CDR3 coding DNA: TGTGCCAGCAGCCGCGACAGACTAGCGGGATACAATGAGCAGTTCTTC.

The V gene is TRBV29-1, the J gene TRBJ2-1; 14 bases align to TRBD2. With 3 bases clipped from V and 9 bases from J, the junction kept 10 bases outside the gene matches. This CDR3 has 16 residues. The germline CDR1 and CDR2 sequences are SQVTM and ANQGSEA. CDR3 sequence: CSVEGLAGARAFEQFF. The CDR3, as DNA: TGCAGCGTTGAGGGACTAGCGGGGGCCAGGGCGTTTGAGCAGTTCTTC.

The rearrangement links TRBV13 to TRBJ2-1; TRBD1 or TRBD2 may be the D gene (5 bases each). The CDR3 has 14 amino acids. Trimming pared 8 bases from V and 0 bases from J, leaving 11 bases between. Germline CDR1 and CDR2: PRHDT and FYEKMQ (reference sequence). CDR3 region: CASLGPSSYNEQFF. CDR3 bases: TGTGCCAGCCTGGGACCGAGCTCCTACAATGAGCAGTTCTTC.

CDR3 in DNA: TGCGCCAGCAGCTTGGCCCGGACTAGCGGGGAATTGCCAGATACGCAGTATTTT. This translates into CASSLARTSGELPDTQYF. The rearrangement uses TRBV5-1 and TRBJ2-3, with 12 bases fitting TRBD2. The CDR3 consists of 18 residues. CDR1 is SGHRS and CDR2 is YFSETQ in the germline V gene. The ends lost 0 bases at V and 4 bases at J; junction bases unmatched: 9.

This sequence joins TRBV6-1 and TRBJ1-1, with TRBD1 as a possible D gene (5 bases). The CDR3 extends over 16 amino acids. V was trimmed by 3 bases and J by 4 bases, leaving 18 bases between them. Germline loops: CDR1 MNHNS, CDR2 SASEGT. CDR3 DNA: TGTGCCAGCAGTGAGTCGGTAGGGACGTCGGGCACTGAAGCTTTCTTT. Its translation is CASSESVGTSGTEAFF.

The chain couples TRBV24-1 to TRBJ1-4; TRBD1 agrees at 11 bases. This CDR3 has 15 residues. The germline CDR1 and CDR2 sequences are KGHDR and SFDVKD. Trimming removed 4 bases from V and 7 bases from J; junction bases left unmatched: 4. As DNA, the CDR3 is TGTGCCACCAGTGACCCCGGGACAGGGGGTGAAAAACTGTTTTTT. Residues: CATSDPGTGGEKLFF.